This T cell receptor (beta chain) was recorded in a study of technical replicates of blood from a handful of donors. Profiled with immunoSEQ multiplex PCR; TCRdb holds only in-frame clones, not every one. The table shows about 16,000 clones, with about nine tenths occurring only once. Trimming pared 0 bases from V and 0 bases from J, leaving 18 bases between. The CDR3 totals 19 residues. Germline CDR1 is KGHSH and CDR2 is LQKENI. This clonotype originated in a human donor in good health. The sample consisted of PBMCs. V gene TRBV18 combines with J gene TRBJ1-3, with a possible D match to TRBD1 (5 bases). Here the CDR3 DNA reads TGTGCCAGCTCACCACCGAGTGTACCAGGGCCCTCCTCTGGAAACACCATATATTTT. Translating gives CASSPPSVPGPSSGNTIYF.